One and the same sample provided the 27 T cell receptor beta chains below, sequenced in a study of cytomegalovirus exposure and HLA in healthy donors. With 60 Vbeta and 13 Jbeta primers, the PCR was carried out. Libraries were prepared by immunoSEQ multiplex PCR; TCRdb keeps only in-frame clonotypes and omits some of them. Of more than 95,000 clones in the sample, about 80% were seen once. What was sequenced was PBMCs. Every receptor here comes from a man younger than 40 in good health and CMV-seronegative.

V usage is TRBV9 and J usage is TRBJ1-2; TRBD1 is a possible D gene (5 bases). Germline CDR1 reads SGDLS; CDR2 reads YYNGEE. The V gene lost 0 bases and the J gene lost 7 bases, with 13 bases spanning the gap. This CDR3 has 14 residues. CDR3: CASSVDDSFGGYTF. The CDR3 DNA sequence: TGTGCCAGCAGCGTAGATGACAGCTTCGGTGGCTACACCTTC.

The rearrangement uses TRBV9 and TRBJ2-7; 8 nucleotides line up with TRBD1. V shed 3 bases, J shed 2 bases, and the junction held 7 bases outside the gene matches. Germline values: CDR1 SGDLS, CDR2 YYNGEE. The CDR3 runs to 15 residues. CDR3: CASSGGQAVTYEQYF. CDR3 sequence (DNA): TGTGCCAGCAGCGGGGGACAGGCCGTAACCTACGAGCAGTACTTC.

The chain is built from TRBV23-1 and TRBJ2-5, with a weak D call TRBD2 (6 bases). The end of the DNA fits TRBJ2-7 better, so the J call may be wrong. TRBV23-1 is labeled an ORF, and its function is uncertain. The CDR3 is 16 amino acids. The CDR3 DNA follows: TGCGCCAGCCGAACCCGGCTAGCGCACAGCTCCTACGAGCAGTACTTC. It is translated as CASRTRLAHSSYEQYF.

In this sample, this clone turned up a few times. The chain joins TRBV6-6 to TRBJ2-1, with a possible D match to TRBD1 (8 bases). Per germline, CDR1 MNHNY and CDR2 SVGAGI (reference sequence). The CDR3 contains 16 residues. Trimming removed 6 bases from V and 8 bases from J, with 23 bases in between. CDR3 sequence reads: CASSNRGGGGVDEQFF. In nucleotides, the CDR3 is TGTGCCAGCAGCAACAGGGGGGGCGGAGGGGTTGATGAGCAGTTCTTC.

The CDR3 coding sequence is TGCGCCAGCAGCTTGGCGCTGGGGCCTGAAGCTTTCTTT. Its protein is CASSLALGPEAFF. The V gene is TRBV5-1, the J gene TRBJ1-1; D might be TRBD1 (5 bases). Germline V gives CDR1 SGHRS, CDR2 YFSETQ. The length of the CDR3 is 13 residues. V was pared by 0 bases and J by 6 bases, with 9 bases between. The whole variable domain, filled in from reference TRBV5-1 and TRBJ1-1, reads KAGVTQTPRYLIKTRGQQVTLSCSPISGHRSVSWYQQTPGQGLQFLFEYFSETQRNKGNFPGRFSGRQFSNSRSEMNVSTLELGDSALYLCASSLALGPEAFFGQGTRLTVV.

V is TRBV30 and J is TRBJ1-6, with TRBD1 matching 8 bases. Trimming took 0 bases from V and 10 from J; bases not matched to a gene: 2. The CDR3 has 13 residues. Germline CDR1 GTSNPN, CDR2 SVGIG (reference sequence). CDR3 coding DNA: TGTGCCTGGAGTGTGGACAGGGACTCACCCCTCCACTTT. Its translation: CAWSVDRDSPLHF. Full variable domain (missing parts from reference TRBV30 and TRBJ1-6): SQTIHQWPATLVQPVGSPLSLECTVEGTSNPNLYWYRQAAGRGLQLLFYSVGIGQISSEVPQNLSASRPQDRQFILSSKKLLLSDSGFYLCAWSVDRDSPLHFGNGTRLTVT.

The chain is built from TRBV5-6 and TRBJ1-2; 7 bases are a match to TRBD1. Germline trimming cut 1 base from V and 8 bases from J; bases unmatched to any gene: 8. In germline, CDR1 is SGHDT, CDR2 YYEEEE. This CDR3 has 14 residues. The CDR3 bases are TGTGCCAGCAGCTTGCGCAGGGGGGCGTCGGGCTACACCTTC. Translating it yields CASSLRRGASGYTF.

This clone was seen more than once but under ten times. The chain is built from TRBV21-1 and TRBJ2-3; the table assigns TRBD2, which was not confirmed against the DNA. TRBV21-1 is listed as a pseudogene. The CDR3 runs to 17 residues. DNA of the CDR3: TGTGCCAGCAGCAAAGCGCGGCGGCGGGATGGCACAGATACGCAGTATTTT. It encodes CASSKARRRDGTDTQYF.

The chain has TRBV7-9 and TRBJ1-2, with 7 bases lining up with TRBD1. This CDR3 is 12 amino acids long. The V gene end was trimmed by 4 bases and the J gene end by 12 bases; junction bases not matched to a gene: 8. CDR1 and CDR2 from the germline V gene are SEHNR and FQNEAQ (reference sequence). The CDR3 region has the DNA TGTGCCAGCAGCTCGGGACAGAGGAGGGACACCTTC. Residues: CASSSGQRRDTF.

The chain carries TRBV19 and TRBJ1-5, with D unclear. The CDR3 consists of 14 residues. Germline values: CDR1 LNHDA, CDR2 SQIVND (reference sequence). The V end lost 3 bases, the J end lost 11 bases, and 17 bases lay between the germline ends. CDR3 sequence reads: CASSIPQFGGTQHF. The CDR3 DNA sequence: TGTGCCAGTAGTATCCCCCAGTTCGGAGGGACCCAGCATTTT.

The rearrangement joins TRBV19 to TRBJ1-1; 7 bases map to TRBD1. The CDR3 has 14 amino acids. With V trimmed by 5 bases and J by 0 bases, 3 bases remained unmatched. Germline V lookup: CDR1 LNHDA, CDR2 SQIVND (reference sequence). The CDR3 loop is CASSWDSMNTEAFF. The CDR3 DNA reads TGTGCCAGTAGTTGGGACAGTATGAACACTGAAGCTTTCTTT.

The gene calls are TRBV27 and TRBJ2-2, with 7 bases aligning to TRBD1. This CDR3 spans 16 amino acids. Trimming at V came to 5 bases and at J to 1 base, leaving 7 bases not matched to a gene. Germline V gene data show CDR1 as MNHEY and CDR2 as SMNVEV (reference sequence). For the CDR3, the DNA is TGTGCCAGCAGTACCTTGACAGGGTGGAACACCGGGGAGCTGTTTTTT. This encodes CASSTLTGWNTGELFF.

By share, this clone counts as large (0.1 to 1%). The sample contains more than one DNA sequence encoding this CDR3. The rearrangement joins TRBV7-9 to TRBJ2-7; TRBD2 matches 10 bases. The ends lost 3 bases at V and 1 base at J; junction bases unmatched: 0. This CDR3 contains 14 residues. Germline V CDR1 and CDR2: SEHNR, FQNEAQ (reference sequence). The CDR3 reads CASSLGLASYEQYF. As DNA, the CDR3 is TGTGCCAGCAGCTTGGGACTAGCGTCCTACGAGCAGTACTTC.

The CDR3 DNA reads as TGTGCCAGCAGCTCAGGCGGGACTGGTCGCACAGATACGCAGTATTTT. Encoded protein: CASSSGGTGRTDTQYF. The chain carries TRBV7-2 and TRBJ2-3; possibly TRBD2 for D (6 bases). V lost 4 bases, J lost 1 base, and 15 bases lay in between. CDR3 length: 16 residues. Germline V gives CDR1 SGHTA, CDR2 FQGNSA.

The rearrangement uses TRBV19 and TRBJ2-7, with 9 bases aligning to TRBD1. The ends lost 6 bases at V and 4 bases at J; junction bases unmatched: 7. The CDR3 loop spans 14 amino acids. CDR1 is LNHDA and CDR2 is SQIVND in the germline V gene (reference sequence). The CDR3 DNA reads TGTGCCAGTAGGGCACAGGGGGCAAGGTACGAGCAGTACTTC. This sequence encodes CASRAQGARYEQYF.

For the CDR3, the DNA is TGTGCCAGCAGTGAAGGTGCGGGGGATACGCAGTATTTT. It codes for CASSEGAGDTQYF. The chain carries TRBV6-1 and TRBJ2-3, with D perhaps TRBD2 (6 bases). Per germline, CDR1 MNHNS and CDR2 SASEGT. The CDR3 runs 13 residues. V was pared by 1 base and J by 6 bases, with 8 bases between.

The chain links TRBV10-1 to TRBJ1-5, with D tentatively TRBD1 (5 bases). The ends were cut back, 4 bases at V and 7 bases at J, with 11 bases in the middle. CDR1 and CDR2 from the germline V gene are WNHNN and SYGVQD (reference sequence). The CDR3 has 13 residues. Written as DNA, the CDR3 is TGCGCCAGCAGTGGTGGGGCCGGGCAGCCCCAGCATTTT. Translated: CASSGGAGQPQHF.

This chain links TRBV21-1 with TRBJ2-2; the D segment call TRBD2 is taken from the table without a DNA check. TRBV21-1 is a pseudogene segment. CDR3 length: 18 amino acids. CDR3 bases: TGTGCCAGCAGCAATCCAAACGGGACTAGGAGGGGGACCGGGGAGCTGTTTTTT. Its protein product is CASSNPNGTRRGTGELFF.

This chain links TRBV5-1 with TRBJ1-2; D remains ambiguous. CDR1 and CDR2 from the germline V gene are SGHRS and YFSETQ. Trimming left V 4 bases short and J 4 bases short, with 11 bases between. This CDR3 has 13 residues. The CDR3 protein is CASSPHNSYGYTF. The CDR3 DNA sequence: TGCGCCAGCAGCCCCCACAACAGCTATGGCTACACCTTC.

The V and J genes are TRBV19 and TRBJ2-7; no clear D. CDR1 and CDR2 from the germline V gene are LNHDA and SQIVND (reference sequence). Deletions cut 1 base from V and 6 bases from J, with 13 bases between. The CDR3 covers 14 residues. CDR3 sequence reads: CASSIVPIPGEQYF. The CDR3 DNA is TGTGCCAGTAGTATAGTACCGATCCCGGGCGAGCAGTACTTC.

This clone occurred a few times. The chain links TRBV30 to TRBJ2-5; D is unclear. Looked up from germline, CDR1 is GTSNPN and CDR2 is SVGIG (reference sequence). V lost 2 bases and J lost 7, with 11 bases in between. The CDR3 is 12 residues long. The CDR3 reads CAWSSGFGTQYF. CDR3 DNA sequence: TGTGCCTGGAGTTCCGGGTTTGGGACCCAGTACTTC.

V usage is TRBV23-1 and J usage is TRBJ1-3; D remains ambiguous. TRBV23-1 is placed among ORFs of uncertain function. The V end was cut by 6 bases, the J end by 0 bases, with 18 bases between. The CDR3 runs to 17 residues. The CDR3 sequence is CASRLFHLNFSGNTIYF. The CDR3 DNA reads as TGCGCCAGCAGGCTATTCCATCTTAATTTCTCTGGAAACACCATATATTTT.

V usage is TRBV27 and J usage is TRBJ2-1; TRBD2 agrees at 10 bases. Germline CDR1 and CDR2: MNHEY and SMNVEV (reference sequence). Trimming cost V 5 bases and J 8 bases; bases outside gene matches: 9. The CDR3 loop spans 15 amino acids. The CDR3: CASSPRAGGVYEQFF. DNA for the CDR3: TGTGCCAGCAGTCCGAGAGCGGGAGGGGTTTATGAGCAGTTCTTC.

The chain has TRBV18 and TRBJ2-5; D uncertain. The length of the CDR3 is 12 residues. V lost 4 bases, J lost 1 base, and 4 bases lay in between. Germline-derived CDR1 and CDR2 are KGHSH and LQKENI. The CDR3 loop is CASSRGQETQYF. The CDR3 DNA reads TGTGCCAGCTCACGAGGCCAAGAGACCCAGTACTTC.

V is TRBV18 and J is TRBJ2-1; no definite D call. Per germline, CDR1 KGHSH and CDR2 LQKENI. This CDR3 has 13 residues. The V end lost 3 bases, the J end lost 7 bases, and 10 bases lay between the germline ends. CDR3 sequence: CASSPLRENEQFF. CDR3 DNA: TGTGCCAGCTCACCGTTAAGAGAAAATGAGCAGTTCTTC.

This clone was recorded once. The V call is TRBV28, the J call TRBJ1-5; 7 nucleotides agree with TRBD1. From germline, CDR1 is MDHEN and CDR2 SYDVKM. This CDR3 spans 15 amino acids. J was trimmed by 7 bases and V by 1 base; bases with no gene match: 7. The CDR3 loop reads CASSLSTGSGQPQHF. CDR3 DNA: TGTGCCAGCAGTTTATCGACAGGGAGTGGGCAGCCCCAGCATTTT.

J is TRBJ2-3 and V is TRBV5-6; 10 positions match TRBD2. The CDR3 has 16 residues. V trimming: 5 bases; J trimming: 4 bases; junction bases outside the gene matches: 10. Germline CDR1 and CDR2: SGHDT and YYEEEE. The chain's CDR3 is CASRRKAGGRADTQYF. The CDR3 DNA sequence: TGTGCCAGCAGAAGAAAAGCGGGGGGGAGGGCAGATACGCAGTATTTT.